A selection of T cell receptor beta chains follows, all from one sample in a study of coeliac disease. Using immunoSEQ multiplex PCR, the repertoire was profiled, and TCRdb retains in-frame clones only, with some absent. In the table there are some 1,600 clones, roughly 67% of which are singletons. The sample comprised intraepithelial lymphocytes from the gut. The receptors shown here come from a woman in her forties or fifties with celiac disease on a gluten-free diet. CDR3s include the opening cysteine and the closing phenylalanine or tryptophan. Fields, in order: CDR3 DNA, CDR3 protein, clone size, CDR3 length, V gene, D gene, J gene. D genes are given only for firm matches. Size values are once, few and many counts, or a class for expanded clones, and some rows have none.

TGTGCCAGCAGCTTAGGTGCAGGGCGGACTGAAGCTTTCTTT,CASSLGAGRTEAFF,-,14,TRBV7-9,-,TRBJ1-1
TGTGCCAGCAGTGACAACTACGAGCAGTACTTC,CASSDNYEQYF,-,11,TRBV2,-,TRBJ2-7
TGTGCCAGCAGCCTCGTTCCCGGACAGGGTCTTTGGCCCCAGCATTTT,CASSLVPGQGLWPQHF,-,16,TRBV21-1,-,TRBJ1-5
TGTGCCAGCAGCACCCGGACAGGTTCGAGTGAAGCTTTCTTT,CASSTRTGSSEAFF,few,14,TRBV11-1,TRBD1,TRBJ1-1
TGTGCCAGCAGCCGGGGAGTTCAAGAGACCCAGTACTTC,CASSRGVQETQYF,once,13,TRBV7-3,-,TRBJ2-5
TGTGCCAGTAGTATTGTCAGGGGCAATGCAGCTTTCTTT,CASSIVRGNAAFF,-,13,TRBV19,-,TRBJ1-1
TGTGCCAGCGCCCTGGCTCCTAACTATGGCTACACCTTC,CASALAPNYGYTF,few,13,TRBV11-2,-,TRBJ1-2
TGTGCCAGCAGCCTTCCTATTCTTGGACAGGTCCCCAGCACAGATACGCAGTATTTT,CASSLPILGQVPSTDTQYF,-,19,TRBV7-9,TRBD1,TRBJ2-3
TGTGCCAGCAGCCGGGGACTAGCGGGGGCCCAAGAGACCCAGTACTTC,CASSRGLAGAQETQYF,few,16,TRBV6-6,TRBD2,TRBJ2-5
TGTGCCAGCGTGAGGGAGCGGGCAGATGGCTACACCTTC,CASVRERADGYTF,-,13,TRBV2,-,TRBJ1-2
TGTGCCAGCAGTTGGACAGGGTACGAGCAGTACTTC,CASSWTGYEQYF,-,12,TRBV6-1,TRBD1,TRBJ2-7
TGTGCCAGCAGCTTAGTATGCCGGGAAGGCTACACCTTC,CASSLVCREGYTF,-,13,TRBV7-2,-,TRBJ1-2
TGTGCCAGCATGAACAGAGGGAATACGCAGTATTTT,CASMNRGNTQYF,-,12,TRBV2,-,TRBJ2-3
TGTGCCAGCAGTGGACAGGGGGCGAACTATGGCTACACCTTC,CASSGQGANYGYTF,-,14,TRBV2,TRBD1,TRBJ1-2
TGCGCCAGCAGCTGGACAGGGTCGAGGATCGACGAGCAGTACTTC,CASSWTGSRIDEQYF,few,15,TRBV5-1,TRBD1,TRBJ2-7
TGCGCCAGCAGCTATGGGGGGACCGGGACAGGTGAATCCTATGGCTACACCTTC,CASSYGGTGTGESYGYTF,-,18,TRBV5-1,TRBD1,TRBJ1-2
TGTGCCAGCAGCCAAGATCTTACAGACTACAATGAGCAGTTCTTC,CASSQDLTDYNEQFF,-,15,TRBV14,-,TRBJ2-1